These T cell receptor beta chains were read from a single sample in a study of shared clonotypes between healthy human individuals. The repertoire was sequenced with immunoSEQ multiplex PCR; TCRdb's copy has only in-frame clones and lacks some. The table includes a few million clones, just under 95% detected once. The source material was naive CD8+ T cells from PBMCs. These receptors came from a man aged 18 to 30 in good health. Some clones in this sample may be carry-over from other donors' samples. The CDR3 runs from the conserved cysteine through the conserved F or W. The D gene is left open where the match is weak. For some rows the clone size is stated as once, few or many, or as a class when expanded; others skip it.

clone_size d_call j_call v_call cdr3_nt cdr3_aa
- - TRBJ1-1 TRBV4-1 TGCGCCAGCAGCCAAGAACGCAGGGCCCTACAAGCTTTCTTT CASSQERRALQAFF
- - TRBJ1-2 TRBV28 TGTGCCAGCAGTTTCGGGGACGGCCTGGTTGGGGGCTACACCTTC CASSFGDGLVGGYTF
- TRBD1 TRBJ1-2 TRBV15 TGTGCCACCAGCAGAGATTCTCAGGGGGGGATCTATGGCTACACCTTC CATSRDSQGGIYGYTF
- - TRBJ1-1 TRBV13 TGTGCCAGCAGCTTACGCGATACCATGAACACTGAAGCTTTCTTT CASSLRDTMNTEAFF
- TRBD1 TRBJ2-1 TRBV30 TGTGCCTGGAGTCACGACAGGGGCAATGAGCAGTTCTTC CAWSHDRGNEQFF
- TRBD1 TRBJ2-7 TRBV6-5 TGTGCCAGCAGTTACGCTTGGACAGGCGGGTACGAGCAGTACTTC CASSYAWTGGYEQYF
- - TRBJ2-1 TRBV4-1 TGCGCCAGCAGCCAATCGGAAACAGGGATGGGGTGGTATGAGCAGTTCTTC CASSQSETGMGWYEQFF
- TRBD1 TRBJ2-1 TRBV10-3 TGTGCCATCGGACAAACAGGGGAATCCTACAATGAGCAGTTCTTC CAIGQTGESYNEQFF
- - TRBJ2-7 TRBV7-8 TGTGCCAGCAGCTCCTCACAGGGTTGGACCCTCTACGAGCAGTACTTC CASSSSQGWTLYEQYF
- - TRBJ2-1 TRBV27 TGTGCCAGCACTCCAGGACCGGGGGAGGCGATCTACGATGAGCAGTTCTTC CASTPGPGEAIYDEQFF
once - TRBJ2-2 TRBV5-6 TGTGCCAGCAGCCAGGGCCCGGGCGGGGAGCTGTTTTTT CASSQGPGGELFF
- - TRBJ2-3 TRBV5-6 TGTGCCAGCAGCCTGGAAGGGGTAAATTCGGATACGCAGTATTTT CASSLEGVNSDTQYF
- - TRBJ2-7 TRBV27 TGTGCCAGCAGACCGGGACCTCGGGGAGAGCAGTACTTC CASRPGPRGEQYF
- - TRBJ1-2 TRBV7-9 TGTGCCAGCAGCTTCTCAATTGGCGGTGCTGGCTACACCTTC CASSFSIGGAGYTF
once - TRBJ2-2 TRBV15 TGTGCCACCAGCCCCCCGGAACTTAACACCGGGGAGCTGTTTTTT CATSPPELNTGELFF
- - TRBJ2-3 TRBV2 TGTGCCAGCAGTGAACTAACAGGACAAAGCACAGATACGCAGTATTTT CASSELTGQSTDTQYF
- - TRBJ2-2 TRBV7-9 TGTGCCAGCTCTTGGGACGGGGAGCTGTTTTTT CASSWDGELFF
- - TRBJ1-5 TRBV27 TGTGCCAGCGCGCCGGGTGCGAGCAATCAGCCCCAGCATTTT CASAPGASNQPQHF
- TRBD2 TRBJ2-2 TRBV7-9 TGTGCCAGCAGCCCCCGGACTAGCGGGAGGGCCTTCGGCACCGGGGAGCTGTTTTTT CASSPRTSGRAFGTGELFF
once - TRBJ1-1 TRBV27 TGTGCCAGCAGTTCTGCGGGCACTGAAGCTTTCTTT CASSSAGTEAFF
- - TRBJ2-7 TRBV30 TGTGCCTGGAGTGCAAGATCCGGCCTGCGCGAGCAGTACTTC CAWSARSGLREQYF
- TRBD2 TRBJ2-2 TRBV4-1 TGCGCCAGCAGCCGACTAGCGGGACGGACCGGGGAGCTGTTTTTT CASSRLAGRTGELFF
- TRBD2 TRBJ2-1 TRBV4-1 TGCGCCAGCAGCCAAGCCACTTGGACTAGCGGAACCCTAGGAGGCAATGAGCAGTTCTTC CASSQATWTSGTLGGNEQFF
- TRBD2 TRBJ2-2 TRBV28 TGTGCCAGCAGCGATACTAGCGGGAGGTTACGCGGGGAGCTGTTTTTT CASSDTSGRLRGELFF
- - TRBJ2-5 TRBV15 TGTGCCACCAGCAGACGCAGGACCTACCAAGAGACCCAGTACTTC CATSRRRTYQETQYF
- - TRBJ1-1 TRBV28 TGTGCCAGCAGTTTAGGGTCCGGGCCCAGCACTGAAGCTTTCTTT CASSLGSGPSTEAFF
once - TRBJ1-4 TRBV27 TGTGCCAGCAGTCCACGGGGTTCGGGCACTAATGAAAAACTGTTTTTT CASSPRGSGTNEKLFF
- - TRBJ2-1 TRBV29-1 TGCAGCGTTGCCGGGAAAAGGAGGCAGGTCTATGAGCAGTTCTTC CSVAGKRRQVYEQFF
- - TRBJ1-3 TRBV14 TGTGCCAGCAGCCAAGCGGTTAGCTCTGGAAACACCATATATTTT CASSQAVSSGNTIYF
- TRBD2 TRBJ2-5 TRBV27 TGTGCCAGCAGCGAATTAAAGACTAGCGGGAGGGCCGCAGAGACCCAGTACTTC CASSELKTSGRAAETQYF
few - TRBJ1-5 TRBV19 TGTGCCAGTAGTGCCCCACAGGGTACGGCGAATCAGCCCCAGCATTTT CASSAPQGTANQPQHF
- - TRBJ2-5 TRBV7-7 TGTGTCAGCAGCTTACAGGGAGGAGAGACCCAGTACTTC CVSSLQGGETQYF
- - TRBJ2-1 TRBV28 TGTGCCAGCAGCTCAACTAGGAGAATCCTTACCTACAATGAGCAGTTCTTC CASSSTRRILTYNEQFF
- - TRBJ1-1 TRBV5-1 TGCGCCAGCAGCTCCATGGGGGTTAACACTGAAGCTTTCTTT CASSSMGVNTEAFF
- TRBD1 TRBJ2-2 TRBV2 TGTGCCAGCAGTCTACGGACAGGGCGGAGCGGGGAGCTGTTTTTT CASSLRTGRSGELFF
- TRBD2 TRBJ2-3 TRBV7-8 TGTGCCAGCAGCTTAGCCGCGCATAGCGGGACCACAGATACGCAGTATTTT CASSLAAHSGTTDTQYF
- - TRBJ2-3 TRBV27 TGTGCCAGCAGTTTGAGGGCGAGCACAGATACGCAGTATTTT CASSLRASTDTQYF
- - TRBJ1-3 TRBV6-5 TGTGCCAGCAGTGCACTGACAGCCTCTGGAAACACCATATATTTT CASSALTASGNTIYF
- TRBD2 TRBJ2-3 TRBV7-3 TGTGCCAGCAGCCGACTAGCGGGAGATCCAGATACGCAGTATTTT CASSRLAGDPDTQYF
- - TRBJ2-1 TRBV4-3 TGCGCCAGCAGCCTCCGTCCCCGCAACTACAATGAGCAGTTCTTC CASSLRPRNYNEQFF
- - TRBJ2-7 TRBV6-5 TGTGCCAGCAGTTACTCGGCAGGGCAAAGCTCCTACGAGCAGTACTTC CASSYSAGQSSYEQYF
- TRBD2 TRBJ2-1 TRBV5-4 TGTGCCAGCATGGGGGGGTCCTACAATGAGCAGTTCTTC CASMGGSYNEQFF
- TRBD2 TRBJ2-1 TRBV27 TGTGCCAGCAGTGTTAGCGGGAGTACCTACAATGAGCAGTTCTTC CASSVSGSTYNEQFF
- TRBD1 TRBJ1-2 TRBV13 TGTGCCAGCAGCTCTTCGCCACCACAGGGGTGGGATGGCTACACCTTC CASSSSPPQGWDGYTF
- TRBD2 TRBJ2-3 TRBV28 TGTGCCAGCAGTCCGGGGGGTGCAGATACGCAGTATTTT CASSPGGADTQYF
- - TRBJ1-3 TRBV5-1 TGCGCCAGCAGACTCGGCCCCAAGAACTCTGGAAACACCATATATTTT CASRLGPKNSGNTIYF
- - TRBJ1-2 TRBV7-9 TGTGCCAGCAGCTTAGCCCCCGCCGCCGAGAACTATGGCTACACCTTC CASSLAPAAENYGYTF
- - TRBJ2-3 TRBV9 TGTGCCAGCAGCCCCGCTGTAGCCATCGGCACAGATACGCAGTATTTT CASSPAVAIGTDTQYF
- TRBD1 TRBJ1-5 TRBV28 TGTGCCAGCAGTCTTTACCTAACAGGGGATCAGCCCCAGCATTTT CASSLYLTGDQPQHF
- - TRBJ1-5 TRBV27 TGTGCCAGCAGTTTGATGGGGGACCGTAATCAGCCCCAGCATTTT CASSLMGDRNQPQHF
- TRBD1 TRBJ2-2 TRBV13 TGTGCCAGCAGGGAAGGGGGCGGCACCGGGGAGCTGTTTTTT CASREGGGTGELFF
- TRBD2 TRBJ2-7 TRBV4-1 TGCGCCAGCAGCCAACGGAGCGGGAGTGTAATCAACGAGCAGTACTTC CASSQRSGSVINEQYF
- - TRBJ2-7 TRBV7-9 TGTGCCAGCAGCCCAATCCTCCGGGACACTGCCTACGAGCAGTACTTC CASSPILRDTAYEQYF
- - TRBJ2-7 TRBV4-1 TGCGCCAGCAGCGGAGGGGGATCCTCTTACGAGCAGTACTTC CASSGGGSSYEQYF
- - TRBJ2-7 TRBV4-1 TGCGCCAGCAGCCCGATCTCAGGGGGGACCTACGAGCAGTACTTC CASSPISGGTYEQYF